This T cell receptor beta chain was identified during a study of T cells after yellow fever vaccination (dated by TCRdb to between 2018 and 2020). Some background on the complete study: The SMART-Seq v4 Ultra Low Input RNA kit was used to prepare libraries from fractions with low cell numbers. To follow T-cell clones before and after both primary and booster YFV17D yellow fever vaccination, bulk TCR alpha and beta repertoires underwent longitudinal sequencing. Two healthy male donors made up the cohort, one aged 18 to 30 years and the other aged 30 to 39 years. Blood was drawn at multiple timepoints before and after primary and secondary immunization, with bulk PBMC replicates and cell subsets isolated.

Interpreted using the paper, the treatment or condition label stands for: live attenuated yellow fever vaccine strain. Two biological replicates of bulk PBMCs were collected at each blood-draw timepoint. A standard Ficoll-Paque protocol was used to isolate PBMCs from peripheral blood. RNA was extracted with TriZol from bulk PBMCs, CD4 and CD8 fractions, and dextramer-positive and dextramer-negative fractions. CDR1 and CDR2 were assigned from the germline V gene as SGHAT and FQNNGV. The CDR3 contains 16 residues, cysteine and phenylalanine counted. The entry retains the CDR3 DNA only, 48 bases that are in frame from base 1. Trimming costs V 5 bases and J 8 bases, and their ends lie 22 bases apart. TCR cDNA was synthesized by 5'RACE template switching, through which a universal primer site and unique molecular identifiers were introduced. Priming for cDNA synthesis came from both the TCR alpha and TCR beta constant segments. Library amplification involved two PCR steps, and the second step added sample barcodes and sequencing adapters. Sequencing of the libraries was done on either Illumina HiSeq 2500 (2x100 bp) or NovaSeq (2x150 bp). The authors' pipeline ran thus. MIGEC was used to demultiplex reads and collapse the reads into UMI consensus sequences, and MiXCR was used for V(D)J alignment. Vaccine-responding clonotypes were defined with edgeR using replicate PBMC samples, requiring FDR below 0.01 and a log2 fold change above 5 up to day 15. Bulk clonotypes were assigned CD4 or CD8 identity according to which sequenced CD4 or CD8 repertoire held them at higher abundance. TCRdb applied fastp at Q25 and MiXCR to the public reads, then kept only in-frame beta chains. CDR3 protein sequences are deduplicated, and each keeps its most common genes and DNA. The V and J calls were not made by the authors but by TCRdb's processing. The sample table contains under 600,000 distinct CDR3 sequences; only one count was recorded for less than 15% of them. Over 13% of the sample goes to the ten largest clones.

This clonotype came up a few times. Its antigen remains undetermined. The input lacks base qualities; no much larger clone sits a single base away. Overall study outcomes, separate from this receptor: FACS-sorted repertoires could contain abundant contaminating clonotypes from the bulk population, so computational filtering was required. A small fraction of clonotypes showed up in both the CD4 and CD8 compartments, probably as a result of convergent recombination. Because only a couple of donors were included in the study, the extent to which the findings can be generalized is limited. Compared with the primary T-cell response, the secondary T-cell response was weaker but faster, peaking on day 5 rather than day 15. Most clones expanded after primary vaccination were re-detected after the booster (around 96% of CD4 and about 88% of CD8), suggesting broad memory maintenance.

The sequenced sample was PBMCs, obtained on the day of the yellow fever booster vaccination. The rearrangement combines TRBV11-2 with TRBJ2-1; the D gene is perhaps TRBD2, from 5 matching bases. This receptor was taken from a man aged 25-45 years who received the YFV17D yellow fever vaccine. The base sequence is TGTGCCAGCAGCCCGAAGGCCGACGGACTCCGGGATGAGCAGTTCTTC. It encodes CASSPKADGLRDEQFF.